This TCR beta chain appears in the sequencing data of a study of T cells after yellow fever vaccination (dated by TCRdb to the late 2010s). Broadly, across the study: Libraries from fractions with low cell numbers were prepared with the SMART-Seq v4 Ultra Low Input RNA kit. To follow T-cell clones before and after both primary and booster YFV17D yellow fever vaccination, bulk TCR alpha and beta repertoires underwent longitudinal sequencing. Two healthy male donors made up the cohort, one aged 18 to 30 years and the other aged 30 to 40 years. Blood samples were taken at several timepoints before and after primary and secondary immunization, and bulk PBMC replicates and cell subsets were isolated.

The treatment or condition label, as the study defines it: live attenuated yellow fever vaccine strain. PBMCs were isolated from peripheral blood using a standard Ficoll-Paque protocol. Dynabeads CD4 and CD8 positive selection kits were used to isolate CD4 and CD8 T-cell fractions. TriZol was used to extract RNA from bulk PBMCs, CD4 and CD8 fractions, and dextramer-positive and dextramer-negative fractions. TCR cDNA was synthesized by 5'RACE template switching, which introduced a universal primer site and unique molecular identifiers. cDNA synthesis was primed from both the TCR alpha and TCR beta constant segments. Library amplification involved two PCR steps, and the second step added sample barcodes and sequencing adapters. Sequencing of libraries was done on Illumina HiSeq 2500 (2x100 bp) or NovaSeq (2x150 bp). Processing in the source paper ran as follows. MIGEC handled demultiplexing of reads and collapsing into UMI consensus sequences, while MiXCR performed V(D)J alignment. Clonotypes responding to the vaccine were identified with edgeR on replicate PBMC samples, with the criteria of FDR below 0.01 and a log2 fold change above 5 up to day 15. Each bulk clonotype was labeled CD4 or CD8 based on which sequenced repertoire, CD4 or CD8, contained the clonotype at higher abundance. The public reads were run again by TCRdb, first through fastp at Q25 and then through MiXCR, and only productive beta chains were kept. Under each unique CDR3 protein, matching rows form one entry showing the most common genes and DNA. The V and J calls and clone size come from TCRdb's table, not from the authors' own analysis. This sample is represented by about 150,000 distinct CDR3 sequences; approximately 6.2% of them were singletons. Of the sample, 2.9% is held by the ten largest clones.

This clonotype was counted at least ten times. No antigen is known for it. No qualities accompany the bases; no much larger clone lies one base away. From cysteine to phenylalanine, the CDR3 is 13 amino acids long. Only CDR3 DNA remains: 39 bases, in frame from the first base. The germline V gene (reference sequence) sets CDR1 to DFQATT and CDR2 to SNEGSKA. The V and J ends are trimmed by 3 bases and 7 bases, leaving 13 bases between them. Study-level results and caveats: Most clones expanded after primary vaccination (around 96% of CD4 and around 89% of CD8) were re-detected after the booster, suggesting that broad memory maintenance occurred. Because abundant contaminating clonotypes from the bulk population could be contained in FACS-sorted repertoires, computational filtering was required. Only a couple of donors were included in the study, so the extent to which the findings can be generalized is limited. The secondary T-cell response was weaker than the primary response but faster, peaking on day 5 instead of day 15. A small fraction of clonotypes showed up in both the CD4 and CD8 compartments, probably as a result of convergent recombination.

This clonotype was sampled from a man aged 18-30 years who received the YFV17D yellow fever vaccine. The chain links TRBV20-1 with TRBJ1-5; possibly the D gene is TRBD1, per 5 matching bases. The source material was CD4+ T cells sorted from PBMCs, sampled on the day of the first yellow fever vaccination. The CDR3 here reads CSASSRVGQPQHF. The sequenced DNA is TGCAGTGCTAGTAGCAGGGTTGGGCAGCCCCAGCATTTT.